The clone carrying this T cell receptor beta chain was found a few times. Its antigen is not known. These data originate in a study of cytomegalovirus exposure and HLA in healthy donors. For the study at large: The Caucasian-associated ancestry cluster held more than 80% of roughly 370 genotyped donors.

Broader study findings: For cytomegalovirus status, the classifier reportedly gave diagnoses with high specificity and sensitivity.

The primer mix had 60 Vbeta and 13 Jbeta primers. Sequenced by immunoSEQ multiplex PCR; TCRdb stores in-frame clones only, minus some. This repertoire shows 170,000 or so clones, over 65% found once; its top ten account for approximately 1.5%. Sequenced: PBMCs. The sequence was collected from a woman aged 30 to 39 in good health and CMV-seropositive.

This chain's CDR3 is CASTPEGAGGYTF. The CDR3 DNA is TGTGCCAGCACCCCGGAGGGGGCGGGTGGCTACACCTTC. The rearrangement links TRBV2 to TRBJ1-2, with 7 bases matching TRBD1. Germline V gene data show CDR1 as SNHLY and CDR2 as FYNNEI. J lost 7 bases, V lost 7 bases, and 9 bases had no gene match. The CDR3 runs to 13 residues. Full variable domain (remainder filled in from reference TRBV2 and TRBJ1-2): EPEVTQTPSHQVTQMGQEVILRCVPISNHLYFYWYRQILGQKVEFLVSFYNNEISEKSEIFDDQFSVERPDGSNFTLKIRSTKLEDSAMYFCASTPEGAGGYTFGSGTRLTVV.